These T cell receptor beta chains were read from a single sample in a study of response to subunit inactivated influenza vaccine. One entry per CDR3 protein, called by TCRdb with MiXCR from the RT-PCR reads. The top ten hold 12% of the sample, which has some 480,000 distinct CDR3 sequences, roughly 9.7% seen once. Sequencing was performed on PBMCs from blood, taken about 40 days after vaccination. Every receptor here comes from a man aged 45-65 years who received an inactivated influenza vaccine. The CDR3 runs from the conserved cysteine through the conserved F or W. A D gene is named only where the DNA matches it firmly. Rows may omit the clone size; those that give it use once, few, many or a size class.

abundance | d_gene | j_gene | v_gene | CDR3aa | CDR3nt
many | . | TRBJ1-3 | TRBV4-3 | CASSQGGLGAGNTIYF | TGCGCCAGCAGCCAGGGGGGTCTGGGGGCTGGAAACACCATATATTTT
many | . | TRBJ2-7 | TRBV20-1 | CSATSIESPYEQYF | TGCAGTGCGACATCGATCGAGTCGCCTTACGAGCAGTACTTC
many | . | TRBJ1-5 | TRBV10-3 | CAISEGSNQPQHF | TGTGCCATCAGTGAGGGTAGCAATCAGCCCCAGCATTTT
. | TRBD2 | TRBJ2-1 | TRBV4-2 | CASSPTPASGGHLYNEQFF | TGTGCCAGCAGCCCGACCCCCGCTAGCGGGGGGCATCTATACAATGAGCAGTTCTTC
. | . | TRBJ2-7 | TRBV7-8 | CASSFVRGASYEQYF | TGTGCCAGCAGCTTTGTGAGGGGCGCTTCCTACGAGCAGTACTTC
many | TRBD2 | TRBJ2-1 | TRBV12-3/TRBV12-4 | CASSSSSGGIYNEQFF | TGTGCCAGCAGTTCTTCTAGCGGGGGGATCTACAATGAGCAGTTCTTC
. | TRBD2 | TRBJ2-5 | TRBV5-6 | CASSQGLAGGLRETQYF | TGTGCCAGCAGCCAGGGACTAGCGGGGGGTCTAAGGGAGACCCAGTACTTC
few | . | TRBJ2-5 | TRBV27 | CASPEIYSETQYF | TGTGCCAGCCCCGAGATCTATTCAGAGACCCAGTACTTC
. | TRBD1 | TRBJ2-2 | TRBV5-1 | CASSSLQGAVGELFF | TGCGCCAGCAGCTCCTTACAGGGGGCCGTCGGGGAGCTGTTTTTT
few | . | TRBJ2-7 | TRBV3-1 | CASSQDRTGWNIYEQYF | TGTGCCAGCAGCCAAGACCGCACGGGATGGAACATCTACGAGCAGTACTTC